This TCR beta chain was captured by sequencing in a study of blood T cell repertoires in COVID-19. The overall study: Samples of COVID-19 (acute and convalescent) were obtained from the United States, Italy and Spain. In each case, the material was cDNA or gDNA derived from T cells, B-cell-depleted T cells, or PBMCs.

Trimming cost V 5 bases and J 6 bases, with 26 bases left between them. The germline CDR1 and CDR2 sequences are SGHNT and YENEEA. The CDR3 consists of 18 residues. Methods used by the authors: Researchers report that nucleated cell counts were estimated from reference gene primer amplification. The table came from immunoSEQ multiplex PCR; TCRdb's copy has only in-frame clones and leaves some out. That table furnishes V, J and clone size, whereas the DNA furnished D and trimming. Of 150,000 or so clones in the sample, roughly 90% were seen once. The sequencing input was peripheral blood. The V and J genes are TRBV11-3 and TRBJ2-1; a possible D gene is TRBD2 (6 bases). The receptor's source is a man in his 60s with active or convalescent COVID-19. The CDR3 DNA is TGTGCCAGCAGCGCAACCTCGGGAGCGAACACCCGGGGCAATGAGCAGTTCTTC. It is translated as CASSATSGANTRGNEQFF.